These 15 T cell receptor beta chains share one sample of origin, sequenced in a study of T cell changes during pregnancy in multiple sclerosis. This table comes from immunoSEQ multiplex PCR, and its TCRdb copy is limited to in-frame clones, with some not included. The data contain about 49,000 clones, roughly 92% of them singletons. The sample was peripheral blood, taken after pregnancy. The receptor source for this set is a female donor with multiple sclerosis, enrolled in a pregnancy study.

The CDR3 region has the DNA TGTGCCAGCAGCCCACGACTAGCGGGGGCCGCAGATACGCAGTATTTT. Its translation is CASSPRLAGAADTQYF. V and J are TRBV7-2 and TRBJ2-3; 12 bases line up with TRBD2. After removal of 5 bases from V and 4 bases from J, the junction contained 7 bases not matched to a gene. The germline gives CDR1 SGHTA, CDR2 FQGNSA. This CDR3 contains 16 residues.

The rearrangement joins TRBV7-2 to TRBJ2-1; 13 bases are shared with TRBD2. The V segment lost 2 bases and the J segment 4 bases; nucleotides outside the gene matches: 5. CDR3 length equals 17 residues. Germline assignment: CDR1 SGHTA and CDR2 FQGNSA. CDR3 residues: CASSLTSGGAWYNEQFF. DNA of the CDR3: TGTGCCAGCAGCTTAACTAGCGGGGGGGCCTGGTACAATGAGCAGTTCTTC. Together with reference TRBV7-2 and TRBJ2-1, the CDR3 gives the full variable domain: GAGVSQSPSNKVTEKGKDVELRCDPISGHTALYWYRQSLGQGLEFLIYFQGNSAPDKSGLPSDRFSAERTGGSVSTLTIQRTQQEDSAVYLCASSLTSGGAWYNEQFFGPGTRLTVL.

The chain employs TRBV15 and TRBJ2-7, with 9 bases lining up with TRBD1. This CDR3 is built from 14 residues. V lost 3 bases to trimming and J lost 0 bases; unmatched junction nucleotides: 0. CDR1 and CDR2 (germline): LNHNV, YYDKDF (reference sequence). Here the CDR3 DNA reads TGTGCCACCAGCAGGGACAGGGGCTCCTACGAGCAGTACTTC. This translates into CATSRDRGSYEQYF.

The rearrangement joins TRBV29-1 to TRBJ1-4, with D possibly matching TRBD1 (5 bases). Germline assignment: CDR1 SQVTM and CDR2 ANQGSEA. CDR3 length: 14 residues. The V gene lost 2 bases and the J gene lost 0 bases, with 7 bases spanning the gap. The CDR3 is CSVESGATNEKLFF. The CDR3, as DNA: TGCAGCGTTGAATCGGGGGCAACTAATGAAAAACTGTTTTTT.

The rearrangement joins TRBV6-1 to TRBJ1-6; no clear D. Germline V gives CDR1 MNHNS, CDR2 SASEGT. This CDR3 has 15 residues. Trimming took 3 bases from V and 0 from J, leaving 6 bases between them. CDR3 region: CASSDGVSYNSPLHF. The CDR3 DNA reads TGTGCCAGCAGTGACGGGGTCTCCTATAATTCACCCCTCCACTTT.

This clone has just one count. The V gene is TRBV25-1, the J gene TRBJ1-2; unclear D gene. The V end lost 8 bases, the J end lost 0 bases, and 13 bases lay between the germline ends. The CDR3 extends over 14 amino acids. Germline CDR1 and CDR2: MGHDK and SYGVNS. CDR3 loop: CASLGRKANYGYTF. The DNA of the CDR3 is TGTGCCAGCTTAGGGAGGAAAGCTAACTATGGCTACACCTTC.

The rearrangement links TRBV27 to TRBJ2-7; 9 nucleotides match TRBD1. Germline V CDR1 and CDR2: MNHEY, SMNVEV (reference sequence). With 3 bases clipped from V and 2 bases from J, the junction kept 5 bases outside the gene matches. The CDR3 is 15 residues long. DNA for the CDR3: TGTGCCAGCAGTTTCACCGGGACAGGGCCCTACGAGCAGTACTTC. This encodes CASSFTGTGPYEQYF.

CDR3 region: CASSSADRFKSGYTF. The DNA of the CDR3 is TGTGCCAGCAGCTCAGCTGACAGGTTTAAAAGTGGCTACACCTTC. The gene calls are TRBV7-6 and TRBJ1-2; D is possibly TRBD1 (6 bases). The CDR3 contains 15 residues. Germline CDR1 and CDR2: SGHVS and FNYEAQ. The germline V and J ends were trimmed by 4 bases and 7 bases, with 19 bases remaining between them. The full variable domain, completed using reference TRBV7-6 and TRBJ1-2, is GAGVSQSPRYKVTKRGQDVALRCDPISGHVSLYWYRQALGQGPEFLTYFNYEAQQDKSGLPNDRFSAERPEGSISTLTIQRTEQRDSAMYRCASSSADRFKSGYTFGSGTRLTVV.

The J gene is TRBJ2-3, the V gene TRBV7-3; no clear D gene. CDR1 and CDR2 from the germline V gene are SGHTA and FQGTGA. CDR3 length: 14 amino acids. Trimming took 3 bases from V and 0 from J, leaving 7 bases between them. CDR3 DNA sequence: TGTGCCAGCAGCTTTCGGCGGAGCACAGATACGCAGTATTTT. This gives the protein CASSFRRSTDTQYF.

Comments on this clone: At one end, the junction sequence differs from germline, possibly due to a read error. V gene TRBV7-7 combines with J gene TRBJ2-5; D perhaps matches TRBD2 (6 bases). The CDR3 consists of 17 residues. Per the germline V gene, CDR1 is SSHAT and CDR2 is FNYEAQ (reference sequence). The CDR3 reads CASSLTVGRGGAETQYF. CDR3 coding DNA: TGTGCTAGCAGCTTAACAGTGGGACGGGGAGGTGCGGAGACCCAGTACTTC.

The rearrangement links TRBV29-1 to TRBJ1-1; possible D gene TRBD1, 6 bases. Per the germline V gene, CDR1 is SQVTM and CDR2 is ANQGSEA. The V end was cut by 5 bases, the J end by 5 bases, with 12 bases between. The CDR3 totals 12 residues. In DNA form, the CDR3 reads TGCAGCGTTAGAGGGGGTGAAACTGAAGCTTTCTTT. Residues: CSVRGGETEAFF.

The genes are TRBV9 and TRBJ1-1; 8 bases fit TRBD1. The junction had 6 bases not matched to a gene; V was cut back by 4 bases and J by 4 bases. CDR3 length: 14 amino acids. From germline, CDR1 is SGDLS and CDR2 YYNGEE. The CDR3 nucleotides are TGTGCCAGCAGCTCGAGGACAGGGTCCACTGAAGCTTTCTTT. Encoded protein: CASSSRTGSTEAFF.

V is TRBV19 and J is TRBJ2-2; 9 bases align to TRBD2. CDR1 and CDR2 from the germline V gene are LNHDA and SQIVND (reference sequence). The CDR3 runs to 14 residues. In nucleotides, the CDR3 is TGTGCTTCCTCTGGCGGGGGGGCCCACGGGGAGCTGTTTTTT. The encoded protein is CASSGGGAHGELFF.

J is TRBJ2-3 and V is TRBV7-6; 16 bases are shared with TRBD2. Trimming removed 6 bases from V and 7 bases from J; junction bases left unmatched: 16. Per the germline V gene, CDR1 is SGHVS and CDR2 is FNYEAQ. The CDR3 totals 19 residues. The CDR3 DNA sequence: TGTGCCAGCAGACCAACCGGGACTAGCGGGGGGGCTACGGGAAATACGCAGTATTTT. This translates into CASRPTGTSGGATGNTQYF.

The chain employs TRBV7-9 and TRBJ2-7; tentatively, D is TRBD2 (7 bases). Germline CDR1 is SEHNR and CDR2 is FQNEAQ (reference sequence). This CDR3 is built from 16 residues. Trimming removed 5 bases at V and 2 bases at J, with 19 bases between. The CDR3 nucleotides read TGTGCCAGCAGCCGGCATATTCGGGGGGCAGCCTACGAGCAGTACTTC. It yields the protein CASSRHIRGAAYEQYF.